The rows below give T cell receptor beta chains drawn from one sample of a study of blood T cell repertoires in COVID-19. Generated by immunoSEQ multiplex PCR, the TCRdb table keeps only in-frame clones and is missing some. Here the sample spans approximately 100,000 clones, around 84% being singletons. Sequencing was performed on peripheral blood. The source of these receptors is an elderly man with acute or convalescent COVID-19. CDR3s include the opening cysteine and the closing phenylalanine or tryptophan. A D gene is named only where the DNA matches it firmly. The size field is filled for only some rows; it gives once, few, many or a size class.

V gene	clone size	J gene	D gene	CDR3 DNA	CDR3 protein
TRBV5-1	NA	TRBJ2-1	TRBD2	TGCGCCAGCAGGCTCGATCCTAGCGGGATGGCCTACAATGAGCAGTTCTTC	CASRLDPSGMAYNEQFF
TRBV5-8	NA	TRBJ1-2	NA	TGTGCCAGCAGCTTGGCCCAGTCGACGGGCTATGGCTACACCTTC	CASSLAQSTGYGYTF
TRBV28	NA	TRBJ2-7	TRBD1	TGTGCCAGCAGCGCTCCTACAGGGGGTGAGAGGTACGAGCAGTACTTC	CASSAPTGGERYEQYF
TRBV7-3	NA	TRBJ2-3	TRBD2	TGTGCCAGCAGCGCAACGGGAGGATTCACAGATACGCAGTATTTT	CASSATGGFTDTQYF
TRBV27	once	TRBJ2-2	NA	TGTGCCAGCAGACCGAGACAGTCCACCGGGGAGCTGTTTTTT	CASRPRQSTGELFF
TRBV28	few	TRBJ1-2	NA	TGTGCCAGCAGTTTGGGGGCTGGCTACACCTTC	CASSLGAGYTF
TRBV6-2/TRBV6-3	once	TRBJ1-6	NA	TGTGCCAGCAGTCACAGTGGGAGCTCCTATAATTCACCCCTCCACTTT	CASSHSGSSYNSPLHF
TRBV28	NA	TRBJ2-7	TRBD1	TGTGCCGGGTCTGGGACAGTCCCTCCGTACGAGCAGTACTTC	CAGSGTVPPYEQYF
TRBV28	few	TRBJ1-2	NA	TGTGCCAGCAGTCCCAACCCGCCCGGCTATGGCTACACCTTC	CASSPNPPGYGYTF
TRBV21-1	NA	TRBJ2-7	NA	TGTGCCAGCAGCAAAGGAGAGGGACTAGCGAGACACGAGCAGTACTTC	CASSKGEGLARHEQYF
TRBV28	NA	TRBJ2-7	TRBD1	TGTGCCAGCTATGACAGGGTAGAACAGTACTTC	CASYDRVEQYF
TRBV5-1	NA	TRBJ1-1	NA	TGCGCCAGCAGCTCCTCAAGAGTCCAGGACACTGAAGCTTTCTTT	CASSSSRVQDTEAFF
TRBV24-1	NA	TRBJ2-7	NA	TGTGCCACCAGTGATTCCGGGTCGGCCTACGAGCAGTACTTC	CATSDSGSAYEQYF
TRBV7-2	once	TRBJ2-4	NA	TGTGCCAGCAGCCTCCCGGTGGCCAAAAACATTCAGTACTTC	CASSLPVAKNIQYF
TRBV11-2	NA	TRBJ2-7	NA	TGTGCCAGCAGCCGTAGAGGGGAGCATAGCGGATCTTCCTACGAGCAGTACTTC	CASSRRGEHSGSSYEQYF
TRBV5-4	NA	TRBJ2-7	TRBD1	TGTGCCAGCAGCCCTGGACAGGTCACCTACGAGCAGTACTTC	CASSPGQVTYEQYF
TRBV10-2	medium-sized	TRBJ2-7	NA	TGCGCCAGCAGTGAGTCTAGCGGAACGACCTACGAGCAGTACTTC	CASSESSGTTYEQYF
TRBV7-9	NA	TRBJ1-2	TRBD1	TGTGCCAGCAGCTTCCGCGGACAGGGTTATGGCTACACCTTC	CASSFRGQGYGYTF
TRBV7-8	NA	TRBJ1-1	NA	TGTGCCAGCAGCTTTGCAGAATTGAACACTGAAGCTTTCTTT	CASSFAELNTEAFF
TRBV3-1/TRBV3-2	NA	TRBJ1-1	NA	TGTGCCAGCAGCCAAGTAAAAGAAGGCGGAGCTTTCTTT	CASSQVKEGGAFF
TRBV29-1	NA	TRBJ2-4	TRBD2	TGCAGCTTGCGGGAGGCGGGGAACATTCAGTACTTC	CSLREAGNIQYF
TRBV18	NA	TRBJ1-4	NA	TGTGCCAGCTCACCGGTCAGGCCTAATGAAAAACTGTTTTTT	CASSPVRPNEKLFF
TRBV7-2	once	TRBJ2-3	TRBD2	TGTGCCAGCAGCTTAGCTAGCGGGACGGGAGGCACAGATACGCAGTATTTT	CASSLASGTGGTDTQYF
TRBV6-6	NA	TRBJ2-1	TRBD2	TGTGCCAGCAGTTCCGGGACTAGCAGTCCCCAGCAGTTCTTC	CASSSGTSSPQQFF
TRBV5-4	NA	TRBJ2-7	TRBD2	TGTGCCAGCAGCGCCGGACTAGCAATTTACGAGCAGTACTTC	CASSAGLAIYEQYF
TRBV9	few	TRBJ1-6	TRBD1	TGTGCCAGCAGCGAGGACAGGGAGACTAATTCACCCCTCCACTTT	CASSEDRETNSPLHF
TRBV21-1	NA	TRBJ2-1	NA	TGTGCCAGCAGCTTAGTAAAAGAAGCGGGACAGGGGGTCGATGAGCAGTTCTTC	CASSLVKEAGQGVDEQFF
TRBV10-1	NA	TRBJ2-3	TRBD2	TGCGCCAGAACTAGCGGAGGAGATACGCAGTATTTT	CARTSGGDTQYF
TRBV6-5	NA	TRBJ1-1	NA	TGTGCCAGCAGTTGGGGCATGAACACTGAAGCTTTCTTT	CASSWGMNTEAFF
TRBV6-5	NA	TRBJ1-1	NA	TGTGCCAGTCACAGGTCACCGAACACTGAAGCTTTCTTT	CASHRSPNTEAFF
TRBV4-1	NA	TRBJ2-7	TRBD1	TGCGCCAGCAGCCAAGATCCGAGGGGGACAGCTTACGAGCAGTACTTC	CASSQDPRGTAYEQYF
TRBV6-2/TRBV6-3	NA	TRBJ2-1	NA	TGTGCCAGCAGCCGCCCAGGGCGCTACAATGAGCAGTTCTTC	CASSRPGRYNEQFF
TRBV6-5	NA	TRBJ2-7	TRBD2	TGTGCCACTCGGACTAGCGGGAGGATCCACGAGCAGTACTTC	CATRTSGRIHEQYF
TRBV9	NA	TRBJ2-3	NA	TGTGCCAGCAGCGTGCCCCTTGCGGGGAGCACAGATACGCAGTATTTT	CASSVPLAGSTDTQYF
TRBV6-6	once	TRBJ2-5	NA	TGTGCCAGCACCCCCCGTGGGAGGGAGACCCAGTACTTC	CASTPRGRETQYF
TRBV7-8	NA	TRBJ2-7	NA	TGTGCCAGCAGCTTAGCCGGGGGCGAGCAGTACTTC	CASSLAGGEQYF
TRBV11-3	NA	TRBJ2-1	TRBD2	TGTGCCAGCAGCTTAGTTTCCACTAGCGGGCGCGATGAGCAGTTCTTC	CASSLVSTSGRDEQFF
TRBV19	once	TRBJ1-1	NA	TGTGCCAGTAGAGAAACAGAGCCGAACACTGAAGCTTTCTTT	CASRETEPNTEAFF
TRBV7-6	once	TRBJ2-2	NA	TGTGCCAGCAGCTTAGGGCCTCAGGGTCCTCCGTCCAAAAACACCGGGGAGCTGTTTTTT	CASSLGPQGPPSKNTGELFF
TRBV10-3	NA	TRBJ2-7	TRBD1	TGTGCCATCATTCCCGACAGGGGCCGGGGAGAGCAGTACTTC	CAIIPDRGRGEQYF
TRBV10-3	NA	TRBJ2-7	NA	TGTGCCATCAACAACAGGGAAATGTCTGACGAGCAGTACTTC	CAINNREMSDEQYF
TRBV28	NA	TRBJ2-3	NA	TGTGCCAGCAGTTTAAGCGTCGTCCCAGATACGCAGTATTTT	CASSLSVVPDTQYF
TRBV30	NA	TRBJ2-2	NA	TGTGCCTCCCTGGGGACTTTCAACACCGGGGAGCTGTTTTTT	CASLGTFNTGELFF
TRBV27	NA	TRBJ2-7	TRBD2	TGTGCCAGCTGGGGGTGGTCTAGCGGCGGTTCCTACGAGCAGTACTTC	CASWGWSSGGSYEQYF
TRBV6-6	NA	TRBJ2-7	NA	TGTGCCAGCAGTTACTCGTCAGTTACCTACGAGCAGTACTTC	CASSYSSVTYEQYF
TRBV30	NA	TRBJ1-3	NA	TGTGCCTGGAGTCCCCCGGCGGGGCGCTCTGGAAACACCATATATTTT	CAWSPPAGRSGNTIYF
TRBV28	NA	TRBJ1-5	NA	TGTGCCAGCAGTACCCGGGGACATAGCAATCAGCCCCAGCATTTT	CASSTRGHSNQPQHF
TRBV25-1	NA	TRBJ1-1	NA	TGTGCCAGCAGTGAACCGGGAAACACTGAAGCTTTCTTT	CASSEPGNTEAFF
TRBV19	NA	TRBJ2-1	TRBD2	TGTGCCAGTAGTATAACTAGCGGGAGTTCCTACAATGAGCAGTTCTTC	CASSITSGSSYNEQFF
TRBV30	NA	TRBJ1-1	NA	TGTGCCTGGAGTGTACGCCTCAGGGGAAGGGTGGGCACTGAAGCTTTCTTT	CAWSVRLRGRVGTEAFF